This is a list of T cell receptor beta chains from one sample in a study of T-cell reconstitution after alpha-beta-depleted transplantation in children. TCRdb re-analysed the PCR reads in MiXCR, keeping a single row per CDR3 protein. The table has some 450,000 distinct CDR3 sequences, approximately 41% seen once; the top ten hold around 29%. This material consisted of PBMCs, taken before TCRalphabeta/CD19-depleted stem cell transplant. These receptors were collected from a girl aged 2-10 years with aplastic anemia, due to receive a stem cell transplant. Each CDR3 is given with its conserved first and last residue. The order of the fields is clone size, J gene, D gene, V gene, CDR3 protein, CDR3 DNA. D genes are given only for firm matches. For some rows the clone size is stated as once, few or many, or as a class when expanded; others skip it.

>few|TRBJ2-3|TRBD2|TRBV10-3
CAISRLGLAGSTDTQYF
TGTGCCATCAGTCGCCTGGGACTAGCGGGAAGCACAGATACGCAGTATTTT
>-|TRBJ2-7|TRBD1|TRBV15
CATSGDRGYEQSF
TGTGCCACCAGCGGGGACAGGGGCTACGAGCAGTCCTTC
>few|TRBJ2-1|TRBD2|TRBV7-9
CASSPNGLATYNEQFF
TGTGCCAGCAGCCCTAACGGACTAGCCACCTACAATGAGCAGTTCTTC
>few|TRBJ2-2|-|TRBV18
CASSPPGGKNTGELFF
TGTGCCAGCTCCCCGCCTGGGGGGAAGAACACCGGGGAGCTGTTTTTT
>few|TRBJ2-7|TRBD2|TRBV7-2
CASSPPPSGNYEQYF
TGTGCCAGCAGCCCACCCCCTAGCGGGAACTACGAGCAGTACTTC
>-|TRBJ1-1|-|TRBV6-1
CASSASGTVDTEAFF
TGTGCCAGCAGTGCTTCAGGGACCGTTGACACTGAAGCTTTCTTT
>-|TRBJ2-5|-|TRBV20-1
CSASLPPPGPTETQYF
TGCAGTGCTAGCCTGCCCCCCCCGGGCCCCACGGAGACCCAGTACTTC
>once|TRBJ2-1|TRBD1|TRBV6-4
CASSGRGGDYNEQFF
TGTGCCAGCAGTGGCAGAGGGGGCGACTACAATGAGCAGTTCTTC
>-|TRBJ2-1|TRBD2|TRBV10-2
CASAEASGRYEQFF
TGCGCCAGCGCCGAGGCTAGCGGGAGGTATGAGCAGTTCTTC
>-|TRBJ2-3|TRBD2|TRBV20-1
CSARGAGATDTQYF
TGCAGTGCTAGAGGTGCGGGAGCAACAGATACGCAGTATTTT
>few|TRBJ2-7|-|TRBV10-3
CAITAPSYEQYF
TGTGCCATCACCGCCCCGTCTTACGAGCAGTACTTC
>-|TRBJ2-5|TRBD2|TRBV20-1
CSARIAGGQETQYF
TGCAGTGCTAGAATAGCGGGAGGTCAAGAGACCCAGTACTTC
>-|TRBJ2-1|-|TRBV20-1
CSAPADGHNEQFF
TGCAGTGCTCCGGCGGACGGGCACAATGAGCAGTTCTTC
>few|TRBJ2-1|-|TRBV7-9
CASSLGSGPSYNEQFF
TGTGCCAGCAGCCTAGGAAGCGGACCCTCCTACAATGAGCAGTTCTTC
>-|TRBJ2-5|-|TRBV5-1
CASSLLRLGETQYF
TGCGCCAGCAGCTTACTAAGGCTCGGTGAGACCCAGTACTTC
>-|TRBJ2-3|TRBD2|TRBV15
CATSREERASGYTDTQYF
TGTGCCACCAGCAGAGAGGAGAGGGCTAGCGGATACACAGATACGCAGTATTTT
>-|TRBJ2-1|TRBD2|TRBV5-1
CASSEGTSGCHNEQFF
TGCGCCAGCAGCGAAGGGACTAGCGGGTGTCACAATGAGCAGTTCTTC
>once|TRBJ2-1|TRBD2|TRBV7-3
CASSLPASGSPNEQFF
TGTGCCAGCAGCTTACCGGCTAGCGGGAGCCCCAATGAGCAGTTCTTC
>-|TRBJ2-7|-|TRBV5-1
CASSYSTSSYEQYF
TGCGCCAGCAGCTATTCGACTTCCTCCTACGAGCAGTACTTC
>-|TRBJ2-1|-|TRBV28
CASSFQGTLYNEQFF
TGTGCCAGCAGTTTTCAAGGGACCCTCTACAATGAGCAGTTCTTC
>-|TRBJ2-3|TRBD2|TRBV7-2
CASSIIAGGVRTDTQYF
TGTGCCAGCAGCATAATAGCGGGAGGGGTTCGCACAGATACGCAGTATTTT
>few|TRBJ2-5|-|TRBV6-5
CASIVRQGRTQYF
TGTGCCAGCATAGTTCGCCAGGGAAGGACCCAGTACTTC
>many|TRBJ2-1|TRBD2|TRBV5-1
CASSWASGRAINEQFF
TGCGCCAGCAGCTGGGCTAGCGGGAGGGCCATCAATGAGCAGTTCTTC
>many|TRBJ2-5|TRBD2|TRBV20-1
CSAQPRLAEEVETQYF
TGCAGTGCCCAACCCAGACTAGCGGAGGAGGTAGAGACCCAGTACTTC
>many|TRBJ2-7|-|TRBV21-1
CASSKERGDEQYF
TGTGCCAGCAGCAAAGAAAGGGGGGACGAGCAGTACTTC
>-|TRBJ1-3|-|TRBV15
CATSRGGGNTIYF
TGTGCCACCAGCAGAGGGGGAGGAAACACCATATATTTT
>many|TRBJ2-1|TRBD2|TRBV12-3/TRBV12-4
CASRRLAGEAEQFF
TGTGCCAGCAGGAGACTAGCGGGAGAGGCGGAGCAGTTCTTC
>once|TRBJ2-4|-|TRBV28
CASRVTGLAKNIQYF
TGTGCCAGCAGGGTTACAGGGTTAGCCAAAAACATTCAGTACTTC
>-|TRBJ2-7|-|TRBV6-1
CAPEGGSDYEQYF
TGTGCCCCAGAGGGGGGTTCCGACTACGAGCAGTACTTC
>-|TRBJ1-1|TRBD1|TRBV6-5
CASSYGRTGMNTEAFF
TGTGCCAGCAGTTACGGAAGGACAGGAATGAACACTGAAGCTTTCTTT
>-|TRBJ2-7|-|TRBV5-1
CASSLVPSYEQYF
TGCGCCAGCAGCTTGGTACCATCCTACGAGCAGTACTTC
>many|TRBJ1-3|TRBD1|TRBV4-1
CASSQAQGATGNTIYF
TGCGCCAGCAGCCAAGCCCAGGGGGCGACGGGAAACACCATATATTTT
>few|TRBJ2-3|-|TRBV20-1
CSAQAGQRVPDTQYF
TGCAGTGCTCAAGCGGGCCAGAGAGTACCAGATACGCAGTATTTT
>-|TRBJ2-5|-|TRBV11-3
CASSLGGTSKETQYF
TGTGCCAGCAGCTTAGGAGGCACGAGCAAAGAGACCCAGTACTTC
>-|TRBJ2-3|-|TRBV20-1
CSANKGGGTDTQYF
TGCAGTGCTAACAAGGGGGGAGGCACAGATACGCAGTATTTT
>many|TRBJ1-5|-|TRBV10-2
CASGDGPGPQHF
TGCGCCAGCGGCGACGGACCCGGACCCCAGCATTTT
>once|TRBJ2-7|TRBD1|TRBV10-3
CAINGQGIDEQYF
TGTGCCATCAACGGACAGGGAATAGACGAGCAGTACTTC
>many|TRBJ2-7|TRBD1|TRBV20-1
CSATWGTGGVEQYF
TGCAGTGCTACCTGGGGGACAGGGGGAGTCGAGCAGTACTTC
>-|TRBJ2-2|-|TRBV6-1
CASSELHTGELFF
TGTGCCAGCAGTGAGCTTCACACCGGGGAGCTGTTTTTT
>-|TRBJ2-1|TRBD1|TRBV29-1
CSVYRDLGTGDKQFF
TGCAGCGTCTATCGGGACCTAGGGACAGGGGATAAGCAGTTCTTC
>few|TRBJ2-1|TRBD2|TRBV7-2
CASSLAGTSGRARKNEQFF
TGTGCCAGCAGCTTAGCCGGGACTAGCGGGAGAGCCAGGAAAAATGAGCAGTTCTTC
>-|TRBJ2-4|TRBD2|TRBV5-1
CASLAGGSSPIQYF
TGCGCCAGCCTCGCGGGGGGCTCAAGCCCCATTCAGTACTTC
>-|TRBJ2-7|-|TRBV20-1
CSARDAGSSYEQYF
TGCAGTGCTAGAGATGCGGGGTCCTCCTACGAGCAGTACTTC
>many|TRBJ2-7|TRBD1|TRBV18
CASSPYTGDEQYF
TGTGCCAGCTCACCTTATACAGGGGATGAGCAGTACTTC
>many|TRBJ2-1|-|TRBV5-1
CASSLTNNNEQFF
TGCGCCAGCAGCTTGACTAACAACAATGAGCAGTTCTTC
>few|TRBJ1-2|-|TRBV19
CASSPVLADYGYTF
TGTGCCAGTAGTCCGGTCCTAGCGGACTATGGCTACACCTTC
>many|TRBJ1-1|-|TRBV29-1
CSVDGQINTEAFF
TGCAGCGTTGATGGCCAGATCAACACTGAAGCTTTCTTT